This is a list of T cell receptor beta chains from one sample in a study of graft-versus-host responses after intestinal transplantation. Using immunoSEQ multiplex PCR, the repertoire was profiled, and TCRdb retains in-frame clones only, with some absent. The sample lists 90,000 to 120,000 clones; around 90% were seen once. Their cognate antigens are unknown. The specimen comprised unstimulated CD4+ T cells sorted from spleen or lymph node cells, sampled before transplant. These receptors were obtained from a human donor who was the organ donor for an intestinal transplant. Both conserved end residues are part of each CDR3. Fields, in order: clone size, J gene, V gene, D gene, CDR3 DNA, CDR3 protein. A D gene is named only where the DNA matches it firmly. Rows give clone size only sometimes, using once, few, many, or a class for an expanded clone.

>NA|TRBJ1-1|TRBV7-9|NA
TGTGCCAGCAGCTTACATCTGGGGGCGAGGCTGGTGAACACTGAAGCTTTCTTT
CASSLHLGARLVNTEAFF
>once|TRBJ1-2|TRBV6-5|NA
TGTGCCAGCAAGTCCGGCCGGACTCGTGGTGGCTACACCTTC
CASKSGRTRGGYTF
>NA|TRBJ2-6|TRBV19|NA
TGTGCCAGTAGTATAGGGGCAGGGAGAGGGGCCAACGTCCTGACTTTC
CASSIGAGRGANVLTF
>few|TRBJ2-3|TRBV5-1|TRBD2
TGCGCCAGCAGCCCGGGACTAGCGGGAAGCACAGATACGCAGTATTTT
CASSPGLAGSTDTQYF
>few|TRBJ1-4|TRBV5-1|TRBD1
TGCGCCAGCAGCCTTCGACAGGGTCGCGCAACTAATGAAAAACTGTTTTTT
CASSLRQGRATNEKLFF
>once|TRBJ2-3|TRBV18|TRBD2
TGTGCCAGCTCACCACAGGGACTAGTGTTTCCAGATACGCAGTATTTT
CASSPQGLVFPDTQYF
>NA|TRBJ1-5|TRBV19|TRBD1
TGTGCCAGTCGGACCGGGACAGGGACACAGCCCCAGCATTTT
CASRTGTGTQPQHF
>NA|TRBJ2-7|TRBV9|TRBD1
TGTGCCAGCAGCGTAGGGCAGGGGGCCTCCTACGAGCAGTACTTC
CASSVGQGASYEQYF
>NA|TRBJ2-5|TRBV7-2|NA
TGTGCCAGCAGCACCGGACAGAGGTACCAAGAGACCCAGTACTTC
CASSTGQRYQETQYF
>NA|TRBJ2-7|TRBV9|TRBD2
TGTGCCAGCAGCCCAAGTACTAGCGGGAGTGTTGAAGAGCAGTACTTC
CASSPSTSGSVEEQYF
>NA|TRBJ1-6|TRBV4-1|NA
TGCGCCAGCAGCCAAGATTGGGGCCTTGACAGGAAAGGTTCACCCCTCCACTTT
CASSQDWGLDRKGSPLHF
>NA|TRBJ2-1|TRBV5-1|TRBD2
TGCGCCAGCAGCTTGGCCTTAGCGGGATCCTACAATGAGCAGTTCTTC
CASSLALAGSYNEQFF
>NA|TRBJ2-1|TRBV18|TRBD2
TGTGCCAGCTCACACCTGACTAGCCCAGTTCACAATGAGCAGTTCTTC
CASSHLTSPVHNEQFF
>NA|TRBJ2-7|TRBV11-3|NA
TGTGCCAGCAGCTTGAGGTCCGAGCAGTACTTC
CASSLRSEQYF
>NA|TRBJ1-5|TRBV2|NA
TGTGCCAGCAGACTTCAGGGTAACAATCAGCCCCAGCATTTT
CASRLQGNNQPQHF
>NA|TRBJ2-2|TRBV6-5|TRBD1
TGTGCCAGCAGTTACTCAGGACAGGTCGGCACCGGGGAGCTGTTTTTT
CASSYSGQVGTGELFF
>NA|TRBJ2-3|TRBV7-2|NA
TGTGCCAGCAGCTTACTTTCAGGGAAGGATACGCAGTATTTT
CASSLLSGKDTQYF
>NA|TRBJ2-5|TRBV5-1|NA
TGCGCCAGCAGCATAGGGGTCCAAGAGACCCAGTACTTC
CASSIGVQETQYF
>NA|TRBJ1-1|TRBV5-6|NA
TGTGCCAGCAGCTTGTATGGGGCGAACACTGAAGCTTTCTTT
CASSLYGANTEAFF
>NA|TRBJ2-5|TRBV21-1|NA
TGTGCCAGCAGCGAAACAGGGCACCAAGAGACCCAGTACTTC
CASSETGHQETQYF
>NA|TRBJ2-7|TRBV5-1|NA
TGCGCCAGCAGCGAGGGACCCACAGTGGTCTACGAGCAGTACTTC
CASSEGPTVVYEQYF
>once|TRBJ2-7|TRBV2|NA
TGTGCCAGCAGTGTCCTCTACGAGCAGTACTTC
CASSVLYEQYF
>NA|TRBJ2-7|TRBV6-1|NA
TGTGCCAGCAGTGACAAGGGGTGGCAGGGCGAGCAGTACTTC
CASSDKGWQGEQYF
>NA|TRBJ1-1|TRBV10-2|NA
TGCGCCAGCAGTCAAGGGACCCTGAACACTGAAGCTTTCTTT
CASSQGTLNTEAFF
>NA|TRBJ1-1|TRBV11-3|TRBD1
TGTGCCAGCAGCTTGGGGACAGTTCGTTCGTCTGAAGCTTTCTTT
CASSLGTVRSSEAFF
>NA|TRBJ2-3|TRBV4-1|NA
TGCGCCAGCAGCCAACCCAGCGGAGGGAGCACAGATACGCAGTATTTT
CASSQPSGGSTDTQYF
>NA|TRBJ2-3|TRBV7-2|TRBD2
TGTGCCAGCAGCCTGGGGCGGGGGGGCACAGATACGCAGTATTTT
CASSLGRGGTDTQYF